This T cell receptor beta chain was profiled in a study of identical twins. Study-wide findings and caveats: When twins shared out-of-frame alpha sequences, those sequences had excess low generation probability.

About this clonotype: Its cognate antigen is unknown.

This CDR3 contains 15 residues. Germline trimming cut 5 bases from V and 8 bases from J; bases unmatched to any gene: 10. Template switching introduced a universal primer site, and the cDNA bore unique molecular identifiers. TCRdb processed the 5' RACE reads anew with MiXCR; each CDR3 protein has one entry. Here the sample spans 500,000 to 650,000 distinct CDR3 sequences, roughly 6.6% being singletons. The data were also submitted as part of a second study, on yellow fever vaccine responses in identical twins.

The source material was PBMCs. This receptor was obtained from a woman younger than 30 in good health. J is TRBJ2-1 and V is TRBV12-3 or TRBV12-4, with TRBD2 matching 9 bases. The CDR3 DNA is TGTGCCAGCAGTGCCGCGGGGGGGCCGGTCGATGAGCAGTTCTTC. As protein: CASSAAGGPVDEQFF.